This TCR beta chain emerged from a study of high-grade serous ovarian cancer treatment subgroups. At the level of the study: Mean per sample: about 14,000 reads, several thousand unique TCR beta rearrangements. Findings and caveats of the study: Clonal relatedness tracked neoantigen level, and by trend copy number and mutation load. Different patients shared almost no repertoire; same-patient tumors shared about 0.11 to 0.85.

The table came from immunoSEQ multiplex PCR; TCRdb's copy has only in-frame clones and leaves some out. This sample yields around 27,000 clones, of which around 84% are seen a single time; approximately 2.3% belongs to the top ten. Tumor tissue was taken before any definitive surgery or chemotherapy was given. V was trimmed by 0 bases and J by 5 bases, leaving 12 bases between them. Germline V gene lookup returns CDR1 SGHRS and CDR2 YFSETQ. The CDR3 totals 14 residues. With regard to this clone: Antigen unknown.

The clonotype comes from a human donor with high-grade serous ovarian cancer. This chain joins TRBV5-1 and TRBJ2-7; D is uncertain. Sequenced material: tumor tissue. In nucleotides, the CDR3 is TGCGCCAGCAGCTTGGGGAGCGTCGGTAACGAGCAGTACTTC. Protein: CASSLGSVGNEQYF.